The present T cell receptor (beta chain) was sequenced within a study of blood T cell repertoires in COVID-19. About the research overall: Acute and convalescent COVID-19 samples came from the United States, Italy and Spain. Sources were T cells, B-cell-depleted T cells, or PBMCs; the material itself was cDNA or gDNA.

In the source study's methods: Scientists estimated how many nucleated cells there were by amplifying reference gene primers. The protocol was immunoSEQ multiplex PCR, while the TCRdb copy is restricted to in-frame clones and leaves out a portion. The DNA was the basis for D and trimming; V, J and clone size are from that table. This table holds roughly 60,000 clones, almost 85% found once. CDR3 length: 16 amino acids. V was clipped by 0 bases and J by 0 bases, with 12 bases between them. The germline CDR1 and CDR2 sequences are GTSNPN and SVGIG (reference sequence). Material: peripheral blood. The genes are TRBV30 and TRBJ1-5, with D maybe TRBD1 (5 bases). The receptor's source is a human donor in a cohort sampled during active COVID-19. CDR3 sequence reads: CAWSVSRGTSNQPQHF. In DNA, the CDR3 is TGTGCCTGGAGTGTAAGTCGGGGGACTAGCAATCAGCCCCAGCATTTT.